The clone carrying this T cell receptor (beta chain) was counted a few times. Antigen unknown. These data come from a study of CD8+CD57+ T cells in acquired aplastic anemia. Study-wide background: The average for DNA from sorted CD4+ and CD8+ cells was 3 to 3.5 ug.

The CDR3 runs to 15 residues. Germline loops: CDR1 SGHRS, CDR2 YFSETQ. V was clipped by 2 bases and J by 3 bases, with 14 bases between them. Researchers used genomic DNA as the template to profile TCR beta VDJ and CDR3. One entry per CDR3 protein, called by TCRdb with MiXCR from the reads. The table lists hundreds of thousands of distinct CDR3 sequences, approximately 32% of them singletons. All sequencing subjects had displayed CD8+CD57+ cell expansion on flow cytometry. Blood samples were obtained from patients who had received no prior therapy. General study findings and limits: Researchers report that 25 to 35 CD8+ CDR3 sequences appeared in both patients and controls. Significance was not reached for CD8+ Simpson's diversity between patients and controls.

The chain links TRBV5-1 to TRBJ2-5; D might be TRBD1 or TRBD2, each matching 6 bases. The clonotype comes from a human donor with aplastic anemia. The sequenced material came from sorted CD4+, CD8+, or CD8+CD57+ T cells (not recorded which) from PBMCs. Here the CDR3 reads CASSLGGIGEETQYF. Here the CDR3 DNA reads TGCGCCAGCAGCTTAGGGGGGATTGGGGAAGAGACCCAGTACTTC.